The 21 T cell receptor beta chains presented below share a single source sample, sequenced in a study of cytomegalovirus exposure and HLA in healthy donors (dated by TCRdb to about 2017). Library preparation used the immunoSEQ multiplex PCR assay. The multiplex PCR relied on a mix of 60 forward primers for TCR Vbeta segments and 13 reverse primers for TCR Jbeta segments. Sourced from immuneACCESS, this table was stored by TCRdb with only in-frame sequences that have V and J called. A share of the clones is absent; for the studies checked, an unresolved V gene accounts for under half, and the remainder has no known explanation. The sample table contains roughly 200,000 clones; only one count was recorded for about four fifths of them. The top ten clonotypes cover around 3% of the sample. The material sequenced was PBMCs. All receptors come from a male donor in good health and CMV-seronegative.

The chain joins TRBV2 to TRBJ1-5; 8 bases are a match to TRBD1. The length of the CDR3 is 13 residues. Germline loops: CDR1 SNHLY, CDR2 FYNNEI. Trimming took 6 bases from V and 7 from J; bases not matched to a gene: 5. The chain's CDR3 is CASRTGGGQPQHF. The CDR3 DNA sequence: TGTGCCAGCAGAACAGGGGGAGGACAGCCCCAGCATTTT.

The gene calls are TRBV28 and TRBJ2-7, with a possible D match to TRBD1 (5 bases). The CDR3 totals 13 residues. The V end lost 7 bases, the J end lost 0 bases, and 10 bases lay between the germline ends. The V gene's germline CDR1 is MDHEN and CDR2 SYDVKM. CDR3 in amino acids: CASIGRVSYEQYF. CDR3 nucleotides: TGTGCCAGCATAGGCAGGGTCTCCTACGAGCAGTACTTC.

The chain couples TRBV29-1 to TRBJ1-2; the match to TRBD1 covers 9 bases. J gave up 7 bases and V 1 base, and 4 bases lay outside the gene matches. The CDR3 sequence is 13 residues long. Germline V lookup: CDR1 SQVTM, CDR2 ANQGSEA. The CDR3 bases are TGCAGCGTTGAAGGGGACAGGGCGGTTGGCTACACCTTC. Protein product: CSVEGDRAVGYTF.

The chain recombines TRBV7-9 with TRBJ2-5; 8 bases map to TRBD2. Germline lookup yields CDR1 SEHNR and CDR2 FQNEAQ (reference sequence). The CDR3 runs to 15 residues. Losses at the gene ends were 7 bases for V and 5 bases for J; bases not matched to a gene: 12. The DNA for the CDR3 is TGTGCCAGCACCCTCACCCCCGCGGGGGGTGAGACCCAGTACTTC. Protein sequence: CASTLTPAGGETQYF.

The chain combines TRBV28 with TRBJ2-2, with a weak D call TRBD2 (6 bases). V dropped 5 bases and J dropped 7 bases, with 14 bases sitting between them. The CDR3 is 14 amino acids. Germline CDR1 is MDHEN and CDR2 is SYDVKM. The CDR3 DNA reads TGTGCCAGCAGTAGGAGGGCCGGGAACGGGGAGCTGTTTTTT. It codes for CASSRRAGNGELFF.

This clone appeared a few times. CDR3 loop: CASSRGGSRSPLHF. CDR3 DNA: TGTGCCAGCAGCCGAGGGGGTTCGAGGTCACCCCTCCACTTT. The J gene is TRBJ1-6, the V gene TRBV6-4, with a possible D match to TRBD1 (6 bases). Between the trimmed V and J ends, which lost 6 bases and 10 bases, there was a span of 16 bases. Germline V CDR1 and CDR2: MRHNA, SNTAGT. This CDR3 is 14 amino acids long.

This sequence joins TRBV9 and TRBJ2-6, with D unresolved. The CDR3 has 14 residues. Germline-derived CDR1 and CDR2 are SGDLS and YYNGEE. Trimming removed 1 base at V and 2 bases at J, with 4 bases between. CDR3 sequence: CASSVSAGANVLTF. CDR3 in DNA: TGTGCCAGCAGCGTAAGCGCTGGGGCCAACGTCCTGACTTTC.

The CDR3 DNA is TGTGCCAGCAGTTTATCCAGGGATGACGATCAGCCCCAGCATTTT. This encodes CASSLSRDDDQPQHF. V gene TRBV28 combines with J gene TRBJ1-5, with D possibly being TRBD1 (5 bases). Trimming took 1 base from V and 5 from J, leaving 12 bases between them. The V gene's germline CDR1 is MDHEN and CDR2 SYDVKM. The CDR3 is 15 residues long.

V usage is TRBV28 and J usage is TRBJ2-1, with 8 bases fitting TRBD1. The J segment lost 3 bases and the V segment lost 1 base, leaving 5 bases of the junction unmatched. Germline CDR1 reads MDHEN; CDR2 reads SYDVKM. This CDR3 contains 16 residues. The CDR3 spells CASSLSGQGGYNEQFF. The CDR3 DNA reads TGTGCCAGCAGTTTATCAGGACAGGGAGGCTACAATGAGCAGTTCTTC.

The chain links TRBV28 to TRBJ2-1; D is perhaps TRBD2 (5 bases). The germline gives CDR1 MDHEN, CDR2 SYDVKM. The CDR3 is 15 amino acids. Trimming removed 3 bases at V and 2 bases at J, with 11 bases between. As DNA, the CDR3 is TGTGCCAGCAGTTTCAGACTAAATACCTACAATGAGCAGTTCTTC. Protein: CASSFRLNTYNEQFF.

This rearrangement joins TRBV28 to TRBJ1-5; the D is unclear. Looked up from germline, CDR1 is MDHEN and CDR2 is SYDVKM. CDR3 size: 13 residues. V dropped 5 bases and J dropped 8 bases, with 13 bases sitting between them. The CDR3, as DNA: TGTGCCAGCAGTCCAGGACGGGAAAAGCCCCAGCATTTT. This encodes CASSPGREKPQHF.

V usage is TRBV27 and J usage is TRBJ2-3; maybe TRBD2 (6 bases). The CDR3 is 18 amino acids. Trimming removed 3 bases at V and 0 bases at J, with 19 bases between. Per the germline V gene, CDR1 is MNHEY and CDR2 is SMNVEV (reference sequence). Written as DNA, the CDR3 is TGTGCCAGCAGTTTTGGGGCGGGAAGGATTTTTAGCACAGATACGCAGTATTTT. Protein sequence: CASSFGAGRIFSTDTQYF.

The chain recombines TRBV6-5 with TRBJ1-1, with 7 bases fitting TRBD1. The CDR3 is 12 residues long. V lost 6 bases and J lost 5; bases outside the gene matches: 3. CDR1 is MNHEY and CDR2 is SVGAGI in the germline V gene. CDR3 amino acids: CASRGGWTEAFF. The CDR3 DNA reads TGTGCCAGCAGAGGGGGCTGGACTGAAGCTTTCTTT.

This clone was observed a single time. This CDR3 reads CAWSVVRNEQFF. CDR3 sequence (DNA): TGTGCCTGGAGTGTAGTGCGCAATGAGCAGTTCTTC. This chain uses TRBV30 with TRBJ2-1; no definite D call. The germline V and J ends were trimmed by 0 bases and 6 bases, with 6 bases remaining between them. CDR1 is GTSNPN and CDR2 is SVGIG in the germline V gene (reference sequence). The CDR3 is 12 residues long.

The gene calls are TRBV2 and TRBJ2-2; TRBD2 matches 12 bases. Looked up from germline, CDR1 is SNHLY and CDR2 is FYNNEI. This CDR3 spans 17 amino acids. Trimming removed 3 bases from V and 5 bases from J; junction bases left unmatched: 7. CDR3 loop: CASSELAGGPRTGELFF. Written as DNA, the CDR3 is TGTGCCAGCAGTGAGCTAGCGGGAGGGCCGAGGACCGGGGAGCTGTTTTTT.

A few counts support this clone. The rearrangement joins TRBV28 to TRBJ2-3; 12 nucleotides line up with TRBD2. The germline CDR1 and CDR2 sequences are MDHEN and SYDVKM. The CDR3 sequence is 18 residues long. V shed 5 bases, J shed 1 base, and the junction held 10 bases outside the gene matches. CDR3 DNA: TGTGCCAGCAGTAGGTTACTAGCGGGAGGTTTGCGCACAGATACGCAGTATTTT. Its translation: CASSRLLAGGLRTDTQYF. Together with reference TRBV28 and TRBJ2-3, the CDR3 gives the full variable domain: DVKVTQSSRYLVKRTGEKVFLECVQDMDHENMFWYRQDPGLGLRLIYFSYDVKMKEKGDIPEGYSVSREKKERFSLILESASTNQTSMYLCASSRLLAGGLRTDTQYFGPGTRLTVL.

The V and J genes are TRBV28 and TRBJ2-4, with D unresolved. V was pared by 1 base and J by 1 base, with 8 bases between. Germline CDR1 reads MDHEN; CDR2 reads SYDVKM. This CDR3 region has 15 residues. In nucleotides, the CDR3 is TGTGCCAGCAGTTTATATCGGTTGGCCAAAAACATTCAGTACTTC. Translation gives CASSLYRLAKNIQYF.

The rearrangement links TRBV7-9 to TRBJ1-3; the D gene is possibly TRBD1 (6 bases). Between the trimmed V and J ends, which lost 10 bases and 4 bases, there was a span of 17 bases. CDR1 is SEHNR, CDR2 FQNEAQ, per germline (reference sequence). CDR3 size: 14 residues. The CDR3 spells CAISDRSSGNTIYF. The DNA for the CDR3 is TGTGCCATTTCAGACAGGTCTTCGGGAAACACCATATATTTT.

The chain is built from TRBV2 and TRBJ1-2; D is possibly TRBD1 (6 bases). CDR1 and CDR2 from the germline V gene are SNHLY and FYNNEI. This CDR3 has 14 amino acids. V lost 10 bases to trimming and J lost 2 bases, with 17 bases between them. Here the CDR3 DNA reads TGTGCCACCCGCCCAGGGGAGGGAAACTATGGCTACACCTTC. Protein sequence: CATRPGEGNYGYTF.

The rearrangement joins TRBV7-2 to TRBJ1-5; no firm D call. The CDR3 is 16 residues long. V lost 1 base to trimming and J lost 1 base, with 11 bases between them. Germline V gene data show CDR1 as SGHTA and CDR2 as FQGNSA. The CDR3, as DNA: TGTGCCAGCAGCTTAGGTGGCACAACCAGCAATCAGCCCCAGCATTTT. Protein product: CASSLGGTTSNQPQHF.

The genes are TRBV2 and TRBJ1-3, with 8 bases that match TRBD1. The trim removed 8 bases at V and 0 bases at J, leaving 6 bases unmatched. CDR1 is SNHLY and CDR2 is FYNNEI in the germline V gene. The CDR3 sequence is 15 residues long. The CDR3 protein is CASELGQGSGNTIYF. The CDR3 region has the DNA TGTGCCAGCGAGTTAGGACAGGGCTCTGGAAACACCATATATTTT.